This TCR beta chain comes out of a study of T cells in Graves' hyperthyroidism and ophthalmopathy. Amplification of TCR beta CDR3 regions was performed using RNA transcripts as template. First-round RT-PCR of the TCR CDR3 relied on the HTBI primer set. From the multiplex PCR reads, TCRdb called clonotypes with MiXCR, one entry per CDR3 protein. In the table there are 650,000 to 800,000 distinct CDR3 sequences, just under 45% of which are singletons. This clonotype showed up just a few times. No antigen is known for it. Study-wide results and caveats: Most thyroid clonotypes expanded above 0.001 were also detected in blood. A 13 V-J model separated ophthalmopathy from stable hyperthyroidism.

Germline values: CDR1 SNHLY, CDR2 FYNNEI. CDR3 length: 14 residues. With V trimmed by 7 bases and J by 7 bases, 9 bases remained unmatched. Uncontrolled infection, other autoimmune disease, pregnancy or lactation excluded patients. The chain employs TRBV2 and TRBJ1-4; 7 bases line up with TRBD1. The origin of this receptor is an adult man with Graves' disease, either hyperthyroidism or ophthalmopathy (not recorded which). The sequencing input was peripheral blood or thyroid tissue (not recorded which). DNA for the CDR3: TGTGCCAGCACCTACGGGGACAGAGCTGAAAAACTGTTTTTT. Translated: CASTYGDRAEKLFF. The full variable domain, in which reference TRBV2 and TRBJ1-4 provide the parts outside the CDR3, is EPEVTQTPSHQVTQMGQEVILRCVPISNHLYFYWYRQILGQKVEFLVSFYNNEISEKSEIFDDQFSVERPDGSNFTLKIRSTKLEDSAMYFCASTYGDRAEKLFFGSGTQLSVL.